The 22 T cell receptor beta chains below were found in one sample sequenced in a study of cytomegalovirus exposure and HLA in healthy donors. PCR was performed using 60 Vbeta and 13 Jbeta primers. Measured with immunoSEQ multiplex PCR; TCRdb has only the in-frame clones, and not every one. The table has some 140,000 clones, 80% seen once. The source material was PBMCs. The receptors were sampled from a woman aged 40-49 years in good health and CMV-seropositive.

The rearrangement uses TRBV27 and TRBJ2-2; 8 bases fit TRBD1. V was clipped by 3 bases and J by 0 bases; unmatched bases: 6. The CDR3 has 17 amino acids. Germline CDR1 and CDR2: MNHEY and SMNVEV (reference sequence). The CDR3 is CASSFRGLTANTGELFF. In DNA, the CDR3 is TGTGCCAGCAGTTTCAGGGGGCTCACAGCGAACACCGGGGAGCTGTTTTTT.

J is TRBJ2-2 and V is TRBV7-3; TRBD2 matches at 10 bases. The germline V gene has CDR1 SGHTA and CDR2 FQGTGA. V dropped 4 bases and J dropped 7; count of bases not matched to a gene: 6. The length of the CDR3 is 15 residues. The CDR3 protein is CASSYIAGGSGELFF. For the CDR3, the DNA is TGTGCCAGCAGCTATATAGCGGGGGGCAGCGGGGAGCTGTTTTTT.

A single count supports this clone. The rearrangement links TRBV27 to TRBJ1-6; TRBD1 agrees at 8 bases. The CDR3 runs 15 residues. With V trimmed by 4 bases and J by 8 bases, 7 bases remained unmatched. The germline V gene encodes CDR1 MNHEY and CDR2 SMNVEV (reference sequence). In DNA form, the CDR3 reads TGTGCCAGCAGTTCACAGGGGGTCATTGATTCACCCCTCCACTTT. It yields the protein CASSSQGVIDSPLHF.

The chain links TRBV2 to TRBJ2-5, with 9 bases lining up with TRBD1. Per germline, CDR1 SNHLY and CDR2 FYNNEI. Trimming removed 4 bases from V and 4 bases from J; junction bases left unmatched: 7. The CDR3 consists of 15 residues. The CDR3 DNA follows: TGTGCCAGCAGTGGAACAGGGACAGGGCTAGAGACCCAGTACTTC. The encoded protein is CASSGTGTGLETQYF.

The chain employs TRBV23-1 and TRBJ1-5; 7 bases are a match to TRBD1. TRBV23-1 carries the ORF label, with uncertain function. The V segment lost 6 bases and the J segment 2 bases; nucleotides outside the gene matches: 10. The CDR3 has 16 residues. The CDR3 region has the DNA TGCGCCAGCAGCCGCCCTGACAGGGCGGGCAATCAGCCCCAGCATTTT. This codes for CASSRPDRAGNQPQHF.

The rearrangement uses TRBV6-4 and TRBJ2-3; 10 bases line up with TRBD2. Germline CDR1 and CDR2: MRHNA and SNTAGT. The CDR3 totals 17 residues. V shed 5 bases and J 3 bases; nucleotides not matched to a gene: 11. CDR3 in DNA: TGTGCCAGCAGTCGACAGGGGTTAGCGGGAGGAACAGATACGCAGTATTTT. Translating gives CASSRQGLAGGTDTQYF.

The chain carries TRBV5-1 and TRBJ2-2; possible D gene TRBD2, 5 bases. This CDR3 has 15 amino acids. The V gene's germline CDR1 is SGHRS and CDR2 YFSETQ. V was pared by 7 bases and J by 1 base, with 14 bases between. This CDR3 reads CASSRLQQNTGELFF. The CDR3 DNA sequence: TGCGCCAGCTCCCGACTACAGCAGAACACCGGGGAGCTGTTTTTT. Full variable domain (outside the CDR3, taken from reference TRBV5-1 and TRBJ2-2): KAGVTQTPRYLIKTRGQQVTLSCSPISGHRSVSWYQQTPGQGLQFLFEYFSETQRNKGNFPGRFSGRQFSNSRSEMNVSTLELGDSALYLCASSRLQQNTGELFFGEGSRLTVL.

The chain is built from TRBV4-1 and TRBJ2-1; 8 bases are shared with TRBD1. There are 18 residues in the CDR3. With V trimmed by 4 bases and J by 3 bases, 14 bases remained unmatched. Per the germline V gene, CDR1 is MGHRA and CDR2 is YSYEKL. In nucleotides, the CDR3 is TGCGCCAGCAGCCTGCCTAAACAGGGGGAAGGATTCTACAATGAGCAGTTCTTC. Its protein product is CASSLPKQGEGFYNEQFF.

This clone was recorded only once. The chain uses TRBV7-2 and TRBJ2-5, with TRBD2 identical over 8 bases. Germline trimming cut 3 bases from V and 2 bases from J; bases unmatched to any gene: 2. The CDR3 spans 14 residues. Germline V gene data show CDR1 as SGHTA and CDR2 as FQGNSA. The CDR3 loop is CASSFQRGQETQYF. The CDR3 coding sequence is TGTGCCAGCAGCTTTCAGCGGGGGCAAGAGACCCAGTACTTC.

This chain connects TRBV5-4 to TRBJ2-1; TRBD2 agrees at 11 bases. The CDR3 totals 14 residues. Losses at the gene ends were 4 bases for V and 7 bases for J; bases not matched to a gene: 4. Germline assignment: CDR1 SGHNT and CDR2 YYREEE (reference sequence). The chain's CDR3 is CASSPGTSGNEQFF. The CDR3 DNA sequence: TGTGCCAGCAGCCCCGGGACTAGCGGAAATGAGCAGTTCTTC.

CDR3 nucleotides: TGTGCCAGCAGTGCTAGACAGGGGACTGAAGCTTTCTTT. Amino acids: CASSARQGTEAFF. The rearrangement links TRBV27 to TRBJ1-1; 8 bases map to TRBD1. In germline, CDR1 is MNHEY, CDR2 SMNVEV (reference sequence). The CDR3 is 13 amino acids. Germline trimming cut 5 bases from V and 5 bases from J; bases unmatched to any gene: 4.

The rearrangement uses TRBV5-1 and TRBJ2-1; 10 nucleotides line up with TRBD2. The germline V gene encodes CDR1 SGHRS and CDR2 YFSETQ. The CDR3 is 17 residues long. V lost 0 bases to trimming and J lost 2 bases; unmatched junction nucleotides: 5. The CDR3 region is CASSLASSGGPYNEQFF. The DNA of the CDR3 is TGCGCCAGCAGCTTGGCTTCTAGCGGGGGCCCCTACAATGAGCAGTTCTTC.

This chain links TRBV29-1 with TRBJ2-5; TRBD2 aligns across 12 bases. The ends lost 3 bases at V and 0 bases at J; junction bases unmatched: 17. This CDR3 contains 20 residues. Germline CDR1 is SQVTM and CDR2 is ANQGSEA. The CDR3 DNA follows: TGCAGCGTTGAGTTCTTCAGTCTAGCGGGAGGGCCCGGGTACCAAGAGACCCAGTACTTC. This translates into CSVEFFSLAGGPGYQETQYF. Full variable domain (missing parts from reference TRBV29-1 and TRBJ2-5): SAVISQKPSRDICQRGTSLTIQCQVDSQVTMMFWYRQQPGQSLTLIATANQGSEATYESGFVIDKFPISRPNLTFSTLTVSNMSPEDSSIYLCSVEFFSLAGGPGYQETQYFGPGTRLLVL.

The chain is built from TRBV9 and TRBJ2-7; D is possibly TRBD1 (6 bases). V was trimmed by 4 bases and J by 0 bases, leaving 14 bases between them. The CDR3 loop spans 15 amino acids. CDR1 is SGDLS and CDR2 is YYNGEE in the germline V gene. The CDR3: CASSPADSNSYEQYF. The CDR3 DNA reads TGTGCCAGCAGCCCAGCGGACAGTAACTCCTACGAGCAGTACTTC.

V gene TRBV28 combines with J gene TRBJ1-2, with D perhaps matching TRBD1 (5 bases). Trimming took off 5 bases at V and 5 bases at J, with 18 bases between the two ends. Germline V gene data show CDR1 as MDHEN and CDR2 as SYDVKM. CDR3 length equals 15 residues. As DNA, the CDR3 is TGTGCCAGCAGTCCCAACCTACAGGATTTTTATGGCTACACCTTC. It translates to CASSPNLQDFYGYTF.

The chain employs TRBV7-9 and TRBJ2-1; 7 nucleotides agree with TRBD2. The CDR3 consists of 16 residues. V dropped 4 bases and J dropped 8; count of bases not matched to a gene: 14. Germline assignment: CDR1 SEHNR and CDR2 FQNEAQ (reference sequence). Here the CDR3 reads CASSSFQGIGRHEQFF. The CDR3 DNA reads TGTGCCAGCAGCTCCTTCCAGGGTATCGGGAGGCATGAGCAGTTCTTC. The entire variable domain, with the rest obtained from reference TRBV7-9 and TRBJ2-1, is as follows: DTGVSQNPRHKITKRGQNVTFRCDPISEHNRLYWYRQTLGQGPEFLTYFQNEAQLEKSRLLSDRFSAERPKGSFSTLEIQRTEQGDSAMYLCASSSFQGIGRHEQFFGPGTRLTVL.

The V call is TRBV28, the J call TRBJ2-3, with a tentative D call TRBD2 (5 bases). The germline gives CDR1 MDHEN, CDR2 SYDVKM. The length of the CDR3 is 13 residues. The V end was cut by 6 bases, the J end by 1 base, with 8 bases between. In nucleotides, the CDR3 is TGTGCCAGCAGAGGGAGCGGCACAGATACGCAGTATTTT. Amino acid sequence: CASRGSGTDTQYF. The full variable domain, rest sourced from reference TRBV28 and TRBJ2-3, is DVKVTQSSRYLVKRTGEKVFLECVQDMDHENMFWYRQDPGLGLRLIYFSYDVKMKEKGDIPEGYSVSREKKERFSLILESASTNQTSMYLCASRGSGTDTQYFGPGTRLTVL.

The CDR3 here is CATILSGMQETQYF. As DNA, the CDR3 is TGTGCCACAATTCTTAGCGGGATGCAAGAGACCCAGTACTTC. The chain is built from TRBV28 and TRBJ2-5; 8 nucleotides align to TRBD2. CDR3 length: 14 amino acids. Germline CDR1 reads MDHEN; CDR2 reads SYDVKM. The V gene end was trimmed by 10 bases and the J gene end by 2 bases; junction bases not matched to a gene: 9. Full variable domain (outside the CDR3, taken from reference TRBV28 and TRBJ2-5): DVKVTQSSRYLVKRTGEKVFLECVQDMDHENMFWYRQDPGLGLRLIYFSYDVKMKEKGDIPEGYSVSREKKERFSLILESASTNQTSMYLCATILSGMQETQYFGPGTRLLVL.

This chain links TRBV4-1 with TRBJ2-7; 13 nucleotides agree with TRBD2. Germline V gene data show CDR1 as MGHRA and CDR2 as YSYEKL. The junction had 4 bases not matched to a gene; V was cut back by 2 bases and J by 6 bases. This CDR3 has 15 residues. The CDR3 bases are TGCGCCAGCAGCCAATCGACTAGCGGGAGGCCCGAGCAGTACTTC. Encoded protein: CASSQSTSGRPEQYF.

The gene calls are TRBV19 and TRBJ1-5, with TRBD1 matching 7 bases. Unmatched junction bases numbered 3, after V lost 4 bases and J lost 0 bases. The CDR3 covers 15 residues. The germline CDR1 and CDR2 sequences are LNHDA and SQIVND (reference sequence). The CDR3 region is CASSSQGVSNQPQHF. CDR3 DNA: TGTGCCAGTAGTAGTCAGGGGGTTAGCAATCAGCCCCAGCATTTT.

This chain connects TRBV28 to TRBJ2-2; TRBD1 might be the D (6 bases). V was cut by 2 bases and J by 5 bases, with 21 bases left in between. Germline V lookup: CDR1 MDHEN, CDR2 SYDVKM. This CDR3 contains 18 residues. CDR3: CASSLGVAGQGRTGELFF. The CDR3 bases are TGTGCCAGCAGTTTAGGAGTCGCGGGCCAGGGGCGGACCGGGGAGCTGTTTTTT. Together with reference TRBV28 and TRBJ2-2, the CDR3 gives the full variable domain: DVKVTQSSRYLVKRTGEKVFLECVQDMDHENMFWYRQDPGLGLRLIYFSYDVKMKEKGDIPEGYSVSREKKERFSLILESASTNQTSMYLCASSLGVAGQGRTGELFFGEGSRLTVL.

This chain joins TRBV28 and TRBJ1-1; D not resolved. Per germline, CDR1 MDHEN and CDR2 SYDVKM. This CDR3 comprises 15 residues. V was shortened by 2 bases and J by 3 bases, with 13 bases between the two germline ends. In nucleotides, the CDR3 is TGTGCCAGCAGTTTACGTCCAGGATCCTACACTGAAGCTTTCTTT. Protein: CASSLRPGSYTEAFF.